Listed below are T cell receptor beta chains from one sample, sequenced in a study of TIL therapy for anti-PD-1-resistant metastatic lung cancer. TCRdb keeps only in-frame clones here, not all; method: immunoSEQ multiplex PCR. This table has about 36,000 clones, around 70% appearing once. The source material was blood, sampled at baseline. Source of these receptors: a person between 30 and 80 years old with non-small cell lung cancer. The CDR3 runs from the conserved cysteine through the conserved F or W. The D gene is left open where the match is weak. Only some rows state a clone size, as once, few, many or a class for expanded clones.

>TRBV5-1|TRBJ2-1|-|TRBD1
TGCGCCAGCAGGACAGGGGGCTCGGCCAATGAGCAGTTCTTC
CASRTGGSANEQFF
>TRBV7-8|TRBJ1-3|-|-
TGTGCCAGCAGCTCGGGGGCCAGTTTAGTACGTTCTGGAAACACCATATATTTT
CASSSGASLVRSGNTIYF
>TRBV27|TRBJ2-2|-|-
TGTGCCAGCAGTTTATGGGTAGGAGGGGCGGGCACCGGGGAGCTGTTTTTT
CASSLWVGGAGTGELFF
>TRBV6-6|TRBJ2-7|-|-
TGTGCCAGCGCCACTAGAACCGAGCAGTACTTC
CASATRTEQYF
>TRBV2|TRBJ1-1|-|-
TGTGCCAGCAGTGGGACAGTCAGGCCAACTTTCTTT
CASSGTVRPTFF
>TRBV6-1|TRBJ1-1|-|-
TGTGCCAGCAACCCGGGACGGATCCTGAACACTGAAGCTTTCTTT
CASNPGRILNTEAFF
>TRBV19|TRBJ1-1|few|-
TGTGCCAGTAAGATCGGGACCCTGGGCACTGAAGCTTTCTTT
CASKIGTLGTEAFF
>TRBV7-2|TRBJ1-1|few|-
TGTGCCAGCAGCTTAGCGCTCGTGAACACTGAAGCTTTCTTT
CASSLALVNTEAFF
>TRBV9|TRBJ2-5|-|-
TGTGCCAGCAGCGACTCAGCAGGGCAAGAGACCCAGTACTTC
CASSDSAGQETQYF
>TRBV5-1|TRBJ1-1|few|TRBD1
TGCGCCAGCAGGACGGGACAGGGTGAAGCTTTCTTT
CASRTGQGEAFF
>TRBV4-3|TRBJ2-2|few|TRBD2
TGCGCCAGCAGCCTCACCGGGACTAGCTCGGTCGGGGAGCTGTTTTTT
CASSLTGTSSVGELFF
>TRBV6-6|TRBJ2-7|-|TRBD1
TGTGCCAGCAGTTCACGGGACAGGGGATACGAGCAGTACTTC
CASSSRDRGYEQYF
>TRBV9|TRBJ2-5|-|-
TGTGCCAGCAGCGTAGACGGCGAGAATCAGGAGACCCAGTACTTC
CASSVDGENQETQYF
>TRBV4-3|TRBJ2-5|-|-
TGCGCCAGCAGCCAAGGACGGTTCGCCGAGACCCAGTACTTC
CASSQGRFAETQYF
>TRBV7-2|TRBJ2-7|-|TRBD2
TGTGCCAGCAGCGCTAATTGGGGGGGCTCCTACGAGCAGTACTTC
CASSANWGGSYEQYF
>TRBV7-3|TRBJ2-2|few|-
TGTGCCAGCAGAGGCTCCACCGGGGAGCTGTTTTTT
CASRGSTGELFF
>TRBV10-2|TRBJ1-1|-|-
TGCGCCAGCACGGGTTGGACTGAAGCTTTCTTT
CASTGWTEAFF
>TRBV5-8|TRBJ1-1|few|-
TGTGCCAGCAGCTTTTACGTGAACACTGAAGCTTTCTTT
CASSFYVNTEAFF
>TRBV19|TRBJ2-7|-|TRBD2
TGTGCCAGTAGTATAGCTAGCGGGAGAGGCGCCGCCATCTACGAGCAGTACTTC
CASSIASGRGAAIYEQYF
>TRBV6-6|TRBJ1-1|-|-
TGTGCCAGCAGTTTGCTGGGGGCGAACACTGAAGCTTTCTTT
CASSLLGANTEAFF
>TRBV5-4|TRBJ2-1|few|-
TGTGCCAGCAGCCGAACCAGCGATGAGCAGTTCTTC
CASSRTSDEQFF
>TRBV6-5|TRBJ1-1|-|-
TGTGCCAGCAGTTACTCAAGGTCGAGGAACACTGAAGCTTTCTTT
CASSYSRSRNTEAFF
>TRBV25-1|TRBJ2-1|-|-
TGTGCCAGCAGTGAATTTAGGTCTAGCGAGAAATACAATGAGCAGTTCTTC
CASSEFRSSEKYNEQFF
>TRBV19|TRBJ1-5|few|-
TGTGCCAGTAGTATAGACCCCTCCGGGGCAGCTAGCAATCAGCCCCAGCATTTT
CASSIDPSGAASNQPQHF
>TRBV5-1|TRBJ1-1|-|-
TGCGCCAGCAGCCAAGCCGGGGGGTACACTGAAGCTTTCTTT
CASSQAGGYTEAFF
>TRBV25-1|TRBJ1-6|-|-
TGTGCCAGCAGTGGGGTTCGACAGAATTCACCCCTCCACTTT
CASSGVRQNSPLHF
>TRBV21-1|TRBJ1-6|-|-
TGTGCCAGCAGCAAATGTGAGGGATTGAGCTCCTATAATTCACCCCTCCACTTT
CASSKCEGLSSYNSPLHF
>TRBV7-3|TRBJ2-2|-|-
TGTGCCAGCAGCTTATCTGGTCCCACCGGGGAGCTGTTTTTT
CASSLSGPTGELFF
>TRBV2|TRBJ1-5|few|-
TGTGCCAGCAGTGAGTGGGGCGGGAATCAGCCCCAGCATTTT
CASSEWGGNQPQHF
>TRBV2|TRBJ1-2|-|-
TGTGCCAGCAGCATAAGAGGCGGCTACACCTTC
CASSIRGGYTF
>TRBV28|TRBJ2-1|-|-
TGTGCCAGCACTCGTCCGGGACTTCCCTACAATGAGCAGTTCTTC
CASTRPGLPYNEQFF
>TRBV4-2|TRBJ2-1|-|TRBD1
TGTGCCAGCAGCCAACCCCGGACAGGCGATTCCTACAATGAGCAGTTCTTC
CASSQPRTGDSYNEQFF
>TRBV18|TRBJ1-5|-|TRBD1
TGTGCCAGCTCAAGAGGGACAGACAATCAGCCCCAGCATTTT
CASSRGTDNQPQHF
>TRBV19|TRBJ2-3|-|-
TGTGCCAGTAGTACGATTCGCACAGATACGCAGTATTTT
CASSTIRTDTQYF
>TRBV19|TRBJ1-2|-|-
TGTGCCAGTAGGATAACGTTGAGGGGCATAAACTATGGCTACACCTTC
CASRITLRGINYGYTF
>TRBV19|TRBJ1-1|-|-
TGTGCCAGTAGTATAGGCCCGGGACAGAACACTGAAGCTTTCTTT
CASSIGPGQNTEAFF
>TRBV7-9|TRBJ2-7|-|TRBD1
TGTGCCAGCAGCACCAGACAGGGGACCGAGCAGTACTTC
CASSTRQGTEQYF
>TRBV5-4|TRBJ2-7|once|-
TGTGCCAGCAGCTTGGGGCCAACCTACGAGCAGTACTTC
CASSLGPTYEQYF
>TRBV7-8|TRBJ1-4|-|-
TGTGCCAGCAGCGTACAGGGAGCTAATGAAAAACTGTTTTTT
CASSVQGANEKLFF
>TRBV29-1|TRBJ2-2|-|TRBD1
TGCAGCGTTGCAGGGGGCACCGGGGAGCTGTTTTTT
CSVAGGTGELFF
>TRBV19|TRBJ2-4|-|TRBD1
TGTGCCAGTAGTCTCCTCGGGACAGGGGTGGGCATTCAGTACTTC
CASSLLGTGVGIQYF